The next 7 T cell receptor beta chains were all read from a single sample in a study of blood T cell repertoires in COVID-19. Profiled with immunoSEQ multiplex PCR; TCRdb holds only in-frame clones, not every one. The repertoire holds 200,000 to 250,000 clones, with 86% as singletons. The specimen was peripheral blood. Receptor source: a man over 45 with acute or convalescent COVID-19.

This chain links TRBV2 with TRBJ1-5; 7 nucleotides agree with TRBD1. Germline V lookup: CDR1 SNHLY, CDR2 FYNNEI. CDR3 length: 15 residues. The ends lost 8 bases at V and 2 bases at J; junction bases unmatched: 9. CDR3 sequence: CASQLQGIRNQPQHF. The CDR3 bases are TGTGCCAGCCAACTACAGGGGATTCGCAATCAGCCCCAGCATTTT. The full variable domain, in which reference TRBV2 and TRBJ1-5 provide the parts outside the CDR3, is EPEVTQTPSHQVTQMGQEVILRCVPISNHLYFYWYRQILGQKVEFLVSFYNNEISEKSEIFDDQFSVERPDGSNFTLKIRSTKLEDSAMYFCASQLQGIRNQPQHFGDGTRLSIL.

This rearrangement joins TRBV7-9 to TRBJ2-3, with 7 bases fitting TRBD2. This CDR3 region has 14 residues. Per germline, CDR1 SEHNR and CDR2 FQNEAQ (reference sequence). V was clipped by 0 bases and J by 3 bases; unmatched bases: 0. CDR3 sequence: CASSLARGTDTQYF. The DNA of the CDR3 is TGTGCCAGCAGCTTAGCGCGGGGGACAGATACGCAGTATTTT.

This clone was detected only once. The chain is built from TRBV6-5 and TRBJ1-1; D remains unclear. The CDR3 is 12 amino acids. From germline, CDR1 is MNHEY and CDR2 SVGAGI. V gave up 1 base and J gave up 4 bases, with 4 bases separating them. The CDR3 sequence is CASSYLVTEAFF. The CDR3 bases are TGTGCCAGCAGTTACTTAGTCACTGAAGCTTTCTTT.

The chain recombines TRBV4-1 with TRBJ2-7, with D possibly being TRBD1 (6 bases). The CDR3 is 16 amino acids. The V and J ends lost 0 bases and 3 bases respectively, with 15 bases between them. Germline loops: CDR1 MGHRA, CDR2 YSYEKL. The CDR3 spells CASSQDPRTDRYEQYF. The CDR3 DNA sequence: TGCGCCAGCAGCCAAGATCCTAGGACAGACCGCTACGAGCAGTACTTC.

The gene calls are TRBV3-1 (or the pseudogene TRBV3-2) and TRBJ2-1; D is ambiguous. V was cut by 4 bases and J by 0 bases, with 7 bases left in between. Per the germline V gene, CDR1 is LGHDT and CDR2 is YNNKEL (reference sequence). This CDR3 spans 14 amino acids. DNA for the CDR3: TGTGCCAGCAGCCGCCAGGACTCCTACAATGAGCAGTTCTTC. Its protein product is CASSRQDSYNEQFF.

V usage is TRBV7-9 and J usage is TRBJ2-3; no clear D. Germline CDR1 SEHNR, CDR2 FQNEAQ (reference sequence). V lost 5 bases to trimming and J lost 0 bases, with 12 bases between them. The CDR3 has 15 residues. The CDR3 loop reads CASSPSERSTDTQYF. As DNA, the CDR3 is TGTGCCAGCAGCCCCTCCGAGCGCAGCACAGATACGCAGTATTTT.

CDR3 in DNA: TGTGCCAGCAGCTTAGTCGTTAGGGGGACCGGGGAGCTGTTTTTT. Translating it yields CASSLVVRGTGELFF. V and J are TRBV11-2 and TRBJ2-2, with D possibly matching TRBD1 (6 bases). Germline V gene lookup returns CDR1 SGHAT and CDR2 FQNNGV. The V and J ends lost 1 base and 5 bases respectively, with 11 bases between them. This CDR3 region has 15 residues.